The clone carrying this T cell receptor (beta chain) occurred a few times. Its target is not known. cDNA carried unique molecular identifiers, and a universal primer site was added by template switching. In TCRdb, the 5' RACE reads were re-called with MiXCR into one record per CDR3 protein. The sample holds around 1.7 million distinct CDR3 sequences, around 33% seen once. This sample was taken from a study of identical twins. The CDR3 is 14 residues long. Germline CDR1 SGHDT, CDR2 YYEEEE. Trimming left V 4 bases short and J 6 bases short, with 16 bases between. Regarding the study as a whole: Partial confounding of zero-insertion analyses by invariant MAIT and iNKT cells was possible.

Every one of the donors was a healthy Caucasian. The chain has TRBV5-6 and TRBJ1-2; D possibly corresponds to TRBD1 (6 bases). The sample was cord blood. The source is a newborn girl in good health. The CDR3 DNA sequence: TGTGCCAGCAGCAATGGACAGAGTCTCGATGGCTACACCTTC. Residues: CASSNGQSLDGYTF.